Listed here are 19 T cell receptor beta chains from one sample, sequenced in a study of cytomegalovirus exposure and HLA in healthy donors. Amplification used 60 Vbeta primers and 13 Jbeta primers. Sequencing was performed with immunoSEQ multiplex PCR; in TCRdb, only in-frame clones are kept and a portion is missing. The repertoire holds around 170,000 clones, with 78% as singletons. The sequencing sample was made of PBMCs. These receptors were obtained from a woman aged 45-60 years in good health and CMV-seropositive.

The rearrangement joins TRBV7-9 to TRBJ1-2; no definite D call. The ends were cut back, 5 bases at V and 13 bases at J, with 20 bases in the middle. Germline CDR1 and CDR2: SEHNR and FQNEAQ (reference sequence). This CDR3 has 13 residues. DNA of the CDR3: TGTGCCAGCAGCGTGATTGGTCGGGGTGTAGTCACCTTC. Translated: CASSVIGRGVVTF.

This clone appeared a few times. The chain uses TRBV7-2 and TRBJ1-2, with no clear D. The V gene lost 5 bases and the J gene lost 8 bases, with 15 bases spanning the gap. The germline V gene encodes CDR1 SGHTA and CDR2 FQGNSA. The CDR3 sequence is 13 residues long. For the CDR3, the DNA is TGTGCCAGCAGCAACCCCGGAGGGCGAGGCTACACCTTC. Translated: CASSNPGGRGYTF.

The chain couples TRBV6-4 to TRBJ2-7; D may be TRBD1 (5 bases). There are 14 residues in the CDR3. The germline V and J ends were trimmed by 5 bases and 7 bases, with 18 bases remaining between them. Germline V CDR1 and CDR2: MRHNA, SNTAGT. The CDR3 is CASSSFQGLGEQYF. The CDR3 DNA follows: TGTGCCAGCAGTAGTTTCCAGGGCCTGGGGGAGCAGTACTTC.

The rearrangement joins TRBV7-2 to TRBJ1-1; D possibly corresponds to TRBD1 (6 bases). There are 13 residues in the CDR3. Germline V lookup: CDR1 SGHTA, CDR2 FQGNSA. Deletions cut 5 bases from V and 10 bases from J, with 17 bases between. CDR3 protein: CASSQDRSPGAFF. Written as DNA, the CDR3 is TGTGCCAGCAGCCAAGACAGGTCCCCTGGAGCTTTCTTT.

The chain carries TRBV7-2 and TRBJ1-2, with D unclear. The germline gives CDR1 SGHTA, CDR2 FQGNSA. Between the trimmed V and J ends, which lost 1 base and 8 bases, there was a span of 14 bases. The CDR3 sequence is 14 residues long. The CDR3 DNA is TGTGCCAGCAGCTTAGTTGGAGGGCGGGAAGGCTACACCTTC. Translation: CASSLVGGREGYTF.

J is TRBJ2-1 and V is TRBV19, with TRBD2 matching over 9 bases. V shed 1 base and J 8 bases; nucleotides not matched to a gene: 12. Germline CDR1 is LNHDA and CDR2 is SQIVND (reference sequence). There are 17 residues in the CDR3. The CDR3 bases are TGTGCCAGTAGTATAGTCCCAGGGGCGGGAGGGCGGGATGAGCAGTTCTTC. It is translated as CASSIVPGAGGRDEQFF.

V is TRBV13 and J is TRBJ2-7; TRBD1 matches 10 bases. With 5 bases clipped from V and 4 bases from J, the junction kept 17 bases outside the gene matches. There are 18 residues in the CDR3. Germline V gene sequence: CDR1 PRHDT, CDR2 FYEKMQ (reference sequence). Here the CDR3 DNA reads TGTGCCAGCAGCCTCATTCCGGGACAGGGGCTCGGGGGGTACGAGCAGTACTTC. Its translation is CASSLIPGQGLGGYEQYF.

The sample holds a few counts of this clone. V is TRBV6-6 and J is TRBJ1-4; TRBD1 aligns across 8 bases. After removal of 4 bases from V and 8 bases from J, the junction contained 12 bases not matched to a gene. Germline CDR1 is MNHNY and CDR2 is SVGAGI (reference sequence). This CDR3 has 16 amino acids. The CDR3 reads CASSLSRTGGTEKLFF. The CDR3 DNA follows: TGTGCCAGCAGTTTATCTCGTACAGGGGGGACGGAAAAACTGTTTTTT.

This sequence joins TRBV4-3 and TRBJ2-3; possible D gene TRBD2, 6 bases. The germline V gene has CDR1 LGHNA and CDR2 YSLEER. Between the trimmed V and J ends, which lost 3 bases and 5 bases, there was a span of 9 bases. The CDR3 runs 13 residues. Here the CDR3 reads CASSHDSGDTQYF. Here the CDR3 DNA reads TGCGCCAGCAGCCATGATAGCGGAGATACGCAGTATTTT.

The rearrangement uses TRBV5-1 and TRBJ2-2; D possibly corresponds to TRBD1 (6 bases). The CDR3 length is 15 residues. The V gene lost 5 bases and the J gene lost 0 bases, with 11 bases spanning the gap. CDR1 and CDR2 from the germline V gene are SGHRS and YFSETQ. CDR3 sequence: CASRPTGSNTGELFF. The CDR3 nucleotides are TGCGCCAGCAGACCCACAGGGTCGAACACCGGGGAGCTGTTTTTT.

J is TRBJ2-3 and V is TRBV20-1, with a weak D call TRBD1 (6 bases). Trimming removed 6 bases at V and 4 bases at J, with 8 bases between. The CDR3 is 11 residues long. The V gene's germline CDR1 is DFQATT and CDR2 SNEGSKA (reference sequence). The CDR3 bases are TGCAGTGCGGGGGCTTCAGATACGCAGTATTTT. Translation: CSAGASDTQYF.

CDR3 protein: CAWSAGLSHQPQHF. CDR3 in DNA: TGTGCCTGGAGTGCGGGACTGTCCCATCAGCCCCAGCATTTT. The rearrangement joins TRBV30 to TRBJ1-5; possible D gene TRBD1, 5 bases. Germline CDR1 is GTSNPN and CDR2 is SVGIG (reference sequence). V lost 1 base and J 5 bases, leaving 12 bases between the germline ends. The CDR3 has 14 amino acids.

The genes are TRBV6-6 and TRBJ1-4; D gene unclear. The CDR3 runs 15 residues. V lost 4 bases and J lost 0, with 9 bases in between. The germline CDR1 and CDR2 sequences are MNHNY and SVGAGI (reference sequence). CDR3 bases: TGTGCCAGCAGTTTTCCTCCTGCAACTAATGAAAAACTGTTTTTT. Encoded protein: CASSFPPATNEKLFF.

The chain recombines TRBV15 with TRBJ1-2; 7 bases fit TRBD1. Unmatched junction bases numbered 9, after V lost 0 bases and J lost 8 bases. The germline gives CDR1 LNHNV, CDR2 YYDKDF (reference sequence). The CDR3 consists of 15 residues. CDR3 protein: CATSREGTALGGYTF. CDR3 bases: TGTGCCACCAGCAGAGAGGGGACAGCCTTAGGGGGCTACACCTTC.

Here the CDR3 DNA reads TGTGCCAGCAGCACCGACAGGAACACTGAAGCTTTCTTT. Amino acid sequence: CASSTDRNTEAFF. The gene calls are TRBV7-3 and TRBJ1-1, with D perhaps TRBD1 (5 bases). The CDR3 consists of 13 residues. The germline V gene encodes CDR1 SGHTA and CDR2 FQGTGA. V lost 5 bases, J lost 1 base, and 8 bases lay in between. Drawing the rest from reference TRBV7-3 and TRBJ1-1, the complete variable domain is GAGVSQTPSNKVTEKGKYVELRCDPISGHTALYWYRQSLGQGPEFLIYFQGTGAADDSGLPNDRFFAVRPEGSVSTLKIQRTERGDSAVYLCASSTDRNTEAFFGQGTRLTVV.

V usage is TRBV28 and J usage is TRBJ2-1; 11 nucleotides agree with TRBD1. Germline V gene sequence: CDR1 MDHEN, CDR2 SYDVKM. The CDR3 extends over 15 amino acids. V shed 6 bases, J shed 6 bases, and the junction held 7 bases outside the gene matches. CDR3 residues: CASSRTGGEGNEQFF. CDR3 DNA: TGTGCCAGCAGCCGGACAGGGGGCGAAGGCAATGAGCAGTTCTTC.

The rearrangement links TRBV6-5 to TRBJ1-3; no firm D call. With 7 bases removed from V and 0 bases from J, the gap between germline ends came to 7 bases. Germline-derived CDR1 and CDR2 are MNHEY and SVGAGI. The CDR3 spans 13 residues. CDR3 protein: CASTRGSGNTIYF. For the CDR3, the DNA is TGTGCCAGCACACGGGGCTCTGGAAACACCATATATTTT.

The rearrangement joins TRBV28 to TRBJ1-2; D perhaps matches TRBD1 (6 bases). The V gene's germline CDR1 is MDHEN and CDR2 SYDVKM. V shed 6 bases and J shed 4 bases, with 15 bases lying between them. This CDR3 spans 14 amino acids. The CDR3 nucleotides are TGTGCCAGCAGACTGGGGCAGGGGACCTATGGCTACACCTTC. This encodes CASRLGQGTYGYTF.

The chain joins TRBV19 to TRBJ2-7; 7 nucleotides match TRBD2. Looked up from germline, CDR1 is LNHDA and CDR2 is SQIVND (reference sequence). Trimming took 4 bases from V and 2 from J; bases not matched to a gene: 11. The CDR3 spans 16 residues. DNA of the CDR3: TGTGCCAGTAGTAGCCAACGGGGAGGGCCACCCTACGAGCAGTACTTC. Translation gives CASSSQRGGPPYEQYF.